Sequencing of this T cell receptor (beta chain) was carried out in a study of CD8 T cells in Susac syndrome. After extraction with the RNeasy kit, roughly 0.45 to 1 ug of the RNA was reverse transcribed using random hexamers. TCRdb re-derived calls from the immunoSEQ multiplex PCR reads in MiXCR, one entry per CDR3 protein. Here the sample spans about 53,000 distinct CDR3 sequences, approximately 95% being singletons. Note on this clonotype: Its antigen is unknown.

The CDR3 has 15 amino acids. Unmatched junction bases numbered 4, after V lost 1 base and J lost 3 bases. CDR1 and CDR2 from the germline V gene are DFQATT and SNEGSKA (reference sequence). Findings and limits, study-wide: Susac-specific public clones found in total CD8+ repertoires numbered 15 to 20, and those in CD8+ TEMRA repertoires numbered a few.

As judged by recently defined diagnostic criteria, patients with Susac syndrome had definite or probable disease. The rearrangement joins TRBV20-1 to TRBJ2-3, with 10 nucleotides matching TRBD1. This clonotype originated in a human donor with Susac syndrome. The sequenced sample consisted of CD8+ T cells from PBMCs. CDR3: CSARGTGGWTDTQYF. In nucleotides, the CDR3 is TGCAGTGCTAGAGGGACAGGGGGGTGGACAGATACGCAGTATTTT.